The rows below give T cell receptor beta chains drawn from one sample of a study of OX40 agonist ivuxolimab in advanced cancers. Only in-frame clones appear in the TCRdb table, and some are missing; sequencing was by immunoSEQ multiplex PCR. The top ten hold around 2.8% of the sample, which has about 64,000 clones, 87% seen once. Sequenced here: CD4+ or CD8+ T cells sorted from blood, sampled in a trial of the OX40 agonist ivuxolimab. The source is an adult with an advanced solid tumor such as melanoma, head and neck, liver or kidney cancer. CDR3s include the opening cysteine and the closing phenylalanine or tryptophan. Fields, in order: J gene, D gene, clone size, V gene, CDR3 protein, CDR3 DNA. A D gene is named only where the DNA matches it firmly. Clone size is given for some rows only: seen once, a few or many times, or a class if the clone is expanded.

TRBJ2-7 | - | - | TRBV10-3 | CAISAREDYEQYF | TGTGCCATCAGTGCCAGGGAGGACTACGAGCAGTACTTC
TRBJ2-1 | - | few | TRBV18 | CASSPDSDRQFF | TGTGCCAGCTCACCTGATTCGGACAGGCAGTTCTTC
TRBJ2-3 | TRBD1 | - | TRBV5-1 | CASSLYLGQGVVDTQYF | TGCGCCAGCAGCCTCTACCTCGGACAGGGTGTAGTAGATACGCAGTATTTT
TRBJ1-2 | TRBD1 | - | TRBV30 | CAWSANRGDYGYTF | TGTGCCTGGAGTGCAAACAGGGGCGACTATGGCTACACCTTC
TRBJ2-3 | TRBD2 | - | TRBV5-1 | CASNLGGAGRDTQYF | TGCGCCAGCAACCTAGGTGGAGCGGGACGAGATACGCAGTATTTT
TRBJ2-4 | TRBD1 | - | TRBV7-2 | CASSRLDPQGIIQYF | TGTGCCAGCAGCCGACTGGATCCACAGGGGATCATTCAGTACTTC
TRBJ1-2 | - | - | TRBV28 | CASSFFNYGYTF | TGTGCCAGCAGTTTTTTTAACTATGGCTACACCTTC
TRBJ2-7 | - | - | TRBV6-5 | CASSYGRQGSYEQYF | TGTGCCAGCAGTTACGGTCGGCAGGGGAGCTACGAGCAGTACTTC
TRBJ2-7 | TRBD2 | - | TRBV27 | CASTPSPASGFPEQYF | TGTGCCAGCACCCCTAGCCCGGCTAGCGGGTTCCCCGAGCAGTACTTC
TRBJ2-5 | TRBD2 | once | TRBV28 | CASAAGAVQETQYF | TGTGCCAGTGCGGCGGGAGCCGTTCAAGAGACCCAGTACTTC
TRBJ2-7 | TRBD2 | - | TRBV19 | CASSLLAGGHEQYF | TGTGCCAGTAGTCTTCTAGCGGGCGGGCACGAGCAGTACTTC
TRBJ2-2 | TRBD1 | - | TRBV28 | CASRPRQGASGELFF | TGTGCCAGCAGACCCCGACAGGGGGCAAGCGGGGAGCTGTTTTTT
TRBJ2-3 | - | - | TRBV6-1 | CASRGRPTDTQYF | TGTGCCAGCAGAGGTAGGCCCACAGATACGCAGTATTTT
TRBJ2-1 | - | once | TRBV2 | CASGWTEISHEQFF | TGTGCCAGCGGATGGACAGAAATTAGCCATGAGCAGTTCTTC
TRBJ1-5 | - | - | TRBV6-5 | CASSYSSRAGQPQHF | TGTGCCAGCAGTTACTCAAGCAGGGCTGGTCAGCCCCAGCATTTT
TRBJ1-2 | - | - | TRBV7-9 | CASSIAPEDYGYTF | TGTGCCAGCAGCATCGCCCCCGAGGACTATGGCTACACCTTC
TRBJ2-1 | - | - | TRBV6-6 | CASSYSSWEQFF | TGTGCCAGCAGTTACTCGAGTTGGGAGCAGTTCTTC